A single sample gave rise to the 28 T cell receptor beta chains below, sequenced in a study of blood T cells in healthy people across ages. With a J-beta primer mix and a sample-barcoded 5' primer, a second PCR ran about 6 to 11 cycles. Using its own MiXCR run on the 5' RACE reads, TCRdb lists one record per CDR3 protein. The data hold about 780,000 distinct CDR3 sequences, with more than 25% observed a single time. The data were also submitted as part of a second study, on T cells of mothers and their children.

The sample taken for sequencing was blood. The origin of the receptors is a boy aged 5-17 years in good health.

V and J are TRBV20-1 and TRBJ2-3, with 14 bases fitting TRBD2. This CDR3 is built from 15 residues. After removal of 5 bases from V and 6 bases from J, the junction contained 7 bases not matched to a gene. Germline V gives CDR1 DFQATT, CDR2 SNEGSKA (reference sequence). Written as DNA, the CDR3 is TGCAGTGCTCCGCGGACTAGCGGGGGGAGGGATACGCAGTATTTT. It encodes CSAPRTSGGRDTQYF.

Only a few counts were recorded for this clonotype. This chain uses TRBV2 with TRBJ2-2, with D tentatively TRBD1 (7 bases). CDR1 SNHLY and CDR2 FYNNEI come from the germline V gene. The CDR3 totals 15 residues. V gave up 8 bases and J gave up 2 bases, with 15 bases separating them. CDR3 DNA sequence: TGTGCCAGCGTGCGGAGGGGGCCAAACACCGGGGAGCTGTTTTTT. Translation: CASVRRGPNTGELFF.

This clonotype was observed a few times. This chain uses TRBV28 with TRBJ2-1, with 8 bases lining up with TRBD2. CDR1 is MDHEN, CDR2 SYDVKM, per germline. The CDR3 runs 13 residues. The ends lost 7 bases at V and 4 bases at J; junction bases unmatched: 3. CDR3 loop: CASIAGGYNEQFF. As DNA, the CDR3 is TGTGCCAGCATTGCGGGGGGATACAATGAGCAGTTCTTC.

CDR3: CASSVGGLAGETQYF. In DNA form, the CDR3 reads TGTGCCAGCAGCGTAGGTGGACTAGCAGGTGAGACCCAGTACTTC. The rearrangement links TRBV9 to TRBJ2-5; the match to TRBD2 covers 8 bases. V dropped 0 bases and J dropped 5; count of bases not matched to a gene: 6. The CDR3 spans 15 residues. Germline values: CDR1 SGDLS, CDR2 YYNGEE.

This chain connects TRBV29-1 to TRBJ1-1, with D unresolved. The CDR3 consists of 12 residues. Germline lookup yields CDR1 SQVTM and CDR2 ANQGSEA. Trimming stripped 3 bases from V and 2 bases from J, with 7 bases between. CDR3 amino acids: CSVDNLNTEAFF. Written as DNA, the CDR3 is TGCAGCGTTGACAACCTAAACACTGAAGCTTTCTTT.

The V call is TRBV5-1, the J call TRBJ1-2; 7 bases fit TRBD1. Looked up from germline, CDR1 is SGHRS and CDR2 is YFSETQ. The junction had 4 bases not matched to a gene; V was cut back by 3 bases and J by 2 bases. This CDR3 comprises 14 residues. DNA for the CDR3: TGCGCCAGCAGCTCCAACAGGGGAAACTATGGCTACACCTTC. This gives the protein CASSSNRGNYGYTF.

V gene TRBV5-1 combines with J gene TRBJ2-5; TRBD1 agrees at 12 bases. The better agreement between TRBJ2-1 and the DNA end casts doubt on the J call. The CDR3 covers 14 residues. The germline V gene encodes CDR1 SGHRS and CDR2 YFSETQ. The CDR3 protein is CASSPGTGGHEQFF. The CDR3 nucleotides are TGCGCCAGCAGCCCCGGGACAGGGGGCCATGAGCAGTTCTTC.

This clonotype was recorded once. V and J are TRBV7-2 and TRBJ2-5; D not certain. CDR3 length equals 14 residues. CDR1 is SGHTA and CDR2 is FQGNSA in the germline V gene. Trimming shortened V by 3 bases and J by 0 bases, and 8 bases separated the two germline ends. The CDR3 here is CASSFWVYQETQYF. The CDR3 coding sequence is TGTGCCAGCAGCTTTTGGGTATACCAAGAGACCCAGTACTTC.

Only a few counts were recorded for this clonotype. The V call is TRBV5-1, the J call TRBJ1-1, with TRBD1 matching over 11 bases. The trim removed 4 bases at V and 3 bases at J, leaving 11 bases unmatched. Germline values: CDR1 SGHRS, CDR2 YFSETQ. This CDR3 region has 17 residues. DNA for the CDR3: TGCGCCAGCAGCCTTCGGACAGGGGGCGCGGGGGACACTGAAGCTTTCTTT. It codes for CASSLRTGGAGDTEAFF. The full variable domain, completed using reference TRBV5-1 and TRBJ1-1, is KAGVTQTPRYLIKTRGQQVTLSCSPISGHRSVSWYQQTPGQGLQFLFEYFSETQRNKGNFPGRFSGRQFSNSRSEMNVSTLELGDSALYLCASSLRTGGAGDTEAFFGQGTRLTVV.

This clonotype was found a few times. This chain joins TRBV30 and TRBJ2-1, with unresolved D. The CDR3 runs to 14 residues. Looked up from germline, CDR1 is GTSNPN and CDR2 is SVGIG (reference sequence). Trimming took off 3 bases at V and 9 bases at J, with 18 bases between the two ends. CDR3 nucleotide sequence: TGTGCCTGGAGCGTAGGTTGGCTTCGGAGTGAGCAGTTCTTC. Protein product: CAWSVGWLRSEQFF.

V is TRBV15 and J is TRBJ2-1; D not resolved. Germline V gives CDR1 LNHNV, CDR2 YYDKDF (reference sequence). The CDR3 covers 13 residues. Trimming left V 0 bases short and J 12 bases short, with 12 bases between. The DNA of the CDR3 is TGTGCCACCAGCAGAGATGGGTTTTGGGGGCAGTTCTTC. It codes for CATSRDGFWGQFF.

The table lists this clonotype with many counts. The chain carries TRBV20-1 and TRBJ2-1, with a possible D match to TRBD2 (5 bases). Germline CDR1 is DFQATT and CDR2 is SNEGSKA (reference sequence). Trimming took 7 bases from V and 0 from J, leaving 16 bases between them. This CDR3 contains 15 residues. The CDR3 sequence: CSVISRGSSYNEQFF. The CDR3, as DNA: TGCAGTGTCATTTCTAGAGGGAGCTCCTACAATGAGCAGTTCTTC.

This clonotype was seen at least ten times. V is TRBV9 and J is TRBJ2-7; TRBD2 might be the D (6 bases). CDR1 is SGDLS and CDR2 is YYNGEE in the germline V gene. This CDR3 has 14 residues. V was trimmed by 3 bases and J by 6 bases, leaving 16 bases between them. In DNA form, the CDR3 reads TGTGCCAGCAGCGAACAGGATCTCGGGGGCGAGCAGTACTTC. This sequence encodes CASSEQDLGGEQYF.

In this sample, this clonotype turned up a few times. The chain links TRBV12-3 or TRBV12-4 to TRBJ2-2; no definite D call. The germline V and J ends were trimmed by 10 bases and 5 bases, with 11 bases remaining between them. The CDR3 covers 12 residues. The CDR3 protein is CAIDCRTGELFF. The CDR3 region has the DNA TGTGCCATTGACTGCAGGACCGGGGAGCTGTTTTTT.

This clonotype was observed a few times. The rearrangement joins TRBV6-6 to TRBJ1-1; D unresolved. Germline CDR1 is MNHNY and CDR2 is SVGAGI (reference sequence). V lost 0 bases and J 10 bases, leaving 9 bases between the germline ends. This CDR3 contains 12 residues. In DNA form, the CDR3 reads TGTGCCAGCAGTTACTCTTTGGACGTAGCTTTCTTT. It yields the protein CASSYSLDVAFF.

The chain recombines TRBV3-1 with TRBJ1-2; 11 nucleotides agree with TRBD1. CDR1 and CDR2 (germline): LGHDT, YNNKEL (reference sequence). Trimming took 1 base from V and 0 from J; bases not matched to a gene: 4. The length of the CDR3 is 17 residues. The CDR3 loop is CASSQVGQGVSNYGYTF. The CDR3 DNA reads as TGTGCCAGCAGCCAAGTGGGACAGGGGGTCTCTAACTATGGCTACACCTTC.

The gene calls are TRBV25-1 and TRBJ1-2, with TRBD1 as a possible D gene (5 bases). The CDR3 extends over 12 amino acids. V dropped 3 bases and J dropped 7 bases, with 9 bases sitting between them. In germline, CDR1 is MGHDK, CDR2 SYGVNS. The CDR3 spells CASSESGLGYTF. In DNA, the CDR3 is TGTGCCAGCAGTGAGTCAGGGCTTGGCTACACCTTC.

V gene TRBV12-3 or TRBV12-4 combines with J gene TRBJ1-1, with a possible D match to TRBD1 (5 bases). Trimming shortened V by 5 bases and J by 5 bases, and 15 bases separated the two germline ends. This CDR3 has 14 residues. The CDR3 loop is CASSAPRGVTEAFF. CDR3 nucleotide sequence: TGTGCCAGCAGTGCGCCGAGAGGGGTAACTGAAGCTTTCTTT.

V gene TRBV10-3 combines with J gene TRBJ2-6, with 7 bases lining up with TRBD1. The CDR3 spans 17 residues. J was trimmed by 0 bases and V by 8 bases; bases with no gene match: 10. Germline CDR1 is ENHRY and CDR2 is SYGVKD. CDR3 residues: CAIGTDRLSSGANVLTF. DNA for the CDR3: TGTGCCATCGGGACGGACAGGCTTAGCTCTGGGGCCAACGTCCTGACTTTC.

The sample holds a few counts of this clonotype. V gene TRBV19 combines with J gene TRBJ2-5, with 9 bases lining up with TRBD1. Per germline, CDR1 LNHDA and CDR2 SQIVND (reference sequence). The CDR3 extends over 16 amino acids. Trimming removed 4 bases from V and 2 bases from J; junction bases left unmatched: 8. CDR3 residues: CASSTDRGSTQETQYF. The CDR3 nucleotides are TGTGCCAGTAGTACTGACAGGGGGAGTACTCAAGAGACCCAGTACTTC. Full variable domain (outside the CDR3, taken from reference TRBV19 and TRBJ2-5): DGGITQSPKYLFRKEGQNVTLSCEQNLNHDAMYWYRQDPGQGLRLIYYSQIVNDFQKGDIAEGYSVSREKKESFPLTVTSAQKNPTAFYLCASSTDRGSTQETQYFGPGTRLLVL.

This chain links TRBV2 with TRBJ2-5, with D possibly TRBD2 on 5 matching bases. The CDR3 spans 14 residues. Deletions cut 4 bases from V and 0 bases from J, with 9 bases between. The germline V gene encodes CDR1 SNHLY and CDR2 FYNNEI. The CDR3 nucleotides read TGTGCCAGCAGTGGGTCGGGGTACCAAGAGACCCAGTACTTC. This encodes CASSGSGYQETQYF. The variable domain in full, completed from reference TRBV2 and TRBJ2-5, reads EPEVTQTPSHQVTQMGQEVILRCVPISNHLYFYWYRQILGQKVEFLVSFYNNEISEKSEIFDDQFSVERPDGSNFTLKIRSTKLEDSAMYFCASSGSGYQETQYFGPGTRLLVL.

The chain is built from TRBV7-9 and TRBJ2-5, with D unresolved. The J call is uncertain, as TRBJ2-7 better fits the DNA end. CDR3 length: 12 residues. CDR1 is SEHNR, CDR2 FQNEAQ, per germline (reference sequence). In DNA, the CDR3 is TGTGCCAGCACCTTGGGTGTCTACGAGCAGTACTTC. Translation: CASTLGVYEQYF.

J is TRBJ2-5 and V is TRBV6-5; 9 bases are shared with TRBD1. The CDR3 has 15 amino acids. The junction had 9 bases not matched to a gene; V was cut back by 6 bases and J by 4 bases. The germline gives CDR1 MNHEY, CDR2 SVGAGI. This CDR3 reads CASSRMGQGIETQYF. CDR3 in DNA: TGTGCCAGCAGCCGAATGGGACAGGGAATAGAGACCCAGTACTTC.

This chain joins TRBV27 and TRBJ2-7, with 7 bases matching TRBD1. V shed 3 bases, J shed 2 bases, and the junction held 10 bases outside the gene matches. This CDR3 has 16 amino acids. CDR1 and CDR2 from the germline V gene are MNHEY and SMNVEV (reference sequence). This chain's CDR3 is CASSFAHRGKAYEQYF. The CDR3 DNA reads as TGTGCCAGCAGTTTCGCCCACAGGGGAAAAGCCTACGAGCAGTACTTC.

The chain carries TRBV5-1 and TRBJ2-1; 8 bases fit TRBD1. The CDR3 loop spans 15 amino acids. After removal of 1 base from V and 2 bases from J, the junction contained 2 bases not matched to a gene. The germline gives CDR1 SGHRS, CDR2 YFSETQ. CDR3 bases: TGCGCCAGCAGCTTGAAACAGGGGGCCTACAATGAGCAGTTCTTC. This encodes CASSLKQGAYNEQFF.

The chain combines TRBV6-1 with TRBJ2-7; a possible D gene is TRBD1 (5 bases). This CDR3 comprises 15 residues. The V gene's germline CDR1 is MNHNS and CDR2 SASEGT. Trimming took 2 bases from V and 2 from J, leaving 13 bases between them. The CDR3 loop is CASSEIRGSTYEQYF. CDR3 DNA: TGTGCCAGCAGTGAAATTAGGGGTTCGACCTACGAGCAGTACTTC.

V gene TRBV14 combines with J gene TRBJ2-1; tentatively, D is TRBD2 (7 bases). V was shortened by 0 bases and J by 8 bases, with 14 bases between the two germline ends. The germline gives CDR1 SGHDN, CDR2 FVKESK. CDR3 length: 15 residues. In DNA, the CDR3 is TGTGCCAGCAGCCAAGAGCGACAAGGGGGGGATGAGCAGTTCTTC. Translating it yields CASSQERQGGDEQFF.

V and J are TRBV4-1 and TRBJ1-4; D unclear. In germline, CDR1 is MGHRA, CDR2 YSYEKL. The CDR3 consists of 14 residues. V lost 2 bases to trimming and J lost 8 bases, with 12 bases between them. The CDR3 DNA follows: TGCGCCAGCAGCCAAATGGGGATTGGCGAAAAACTGTTTTTT. Translation: CASSQMGIGEKLFF.